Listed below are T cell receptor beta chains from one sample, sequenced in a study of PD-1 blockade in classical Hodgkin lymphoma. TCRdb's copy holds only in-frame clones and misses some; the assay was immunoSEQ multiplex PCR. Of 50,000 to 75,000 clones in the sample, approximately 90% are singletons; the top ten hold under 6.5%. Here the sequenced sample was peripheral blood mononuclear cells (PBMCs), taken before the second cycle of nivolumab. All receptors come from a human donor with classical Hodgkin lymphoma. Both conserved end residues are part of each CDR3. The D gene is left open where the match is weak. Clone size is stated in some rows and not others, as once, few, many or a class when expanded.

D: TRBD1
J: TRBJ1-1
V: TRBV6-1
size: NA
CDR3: CASSRTGTGNTEAFF
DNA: TGTGCCAGCAGTCGCACAGGGACAGGGAACACTGAAGCTTTCTTT

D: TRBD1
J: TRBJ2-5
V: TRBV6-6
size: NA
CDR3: CASSDFRDRGQETQYF
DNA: TGTGCCAGCAGTGACTTTCGGGACAGGGGGCAAGAGACCCAGTACTTC

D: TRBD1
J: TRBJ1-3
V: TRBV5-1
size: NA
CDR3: CASSVQGGSGNTIYF
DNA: TGCGCCAGCAGCGTACAGGGGGGCTCTGGAAACACCATATATTTT

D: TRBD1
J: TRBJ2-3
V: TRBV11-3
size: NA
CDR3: CASSGGTGDTQYF
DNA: TGTGCCAGCAGCGGGGGGACAGGAGATACGCAGTATTTT

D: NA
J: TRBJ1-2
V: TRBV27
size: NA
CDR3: CASSFIVRGAGYTF
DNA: TGTGCCAGCAGTTTCATAGTGCGGGGGGCTGGCTACACCTTC

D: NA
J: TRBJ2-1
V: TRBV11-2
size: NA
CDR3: CASSSIPPSPNEQFF
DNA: TGTGCCAGCAGCTCAATCCCACCCTCACCCAATGAGCAGTTCTTC

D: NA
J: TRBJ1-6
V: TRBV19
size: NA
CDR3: CASRRQNSPLHF
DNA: TGTGCCAGTAGGCGACAGAATTCACCCCTCCACTTT

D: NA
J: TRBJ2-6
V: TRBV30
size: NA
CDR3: CAWSIGAGANVLTF
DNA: TGTGCCTGGTCTATTGGCGCTGGGGCCAACGTCCTGACTTTC

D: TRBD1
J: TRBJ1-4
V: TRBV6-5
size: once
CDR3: CASSPGAGGHEKLFF
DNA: TGTGCCAGCAGTCCGGGAGCAGGGGGTCATGAAAAACTGTTTTTT

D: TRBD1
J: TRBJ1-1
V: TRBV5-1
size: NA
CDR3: CASSLSDRGLAEAFF
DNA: TGCGCCAGCAGCTTATCGGACAGGGGGTTGGCTGAAGCTTTCTTT

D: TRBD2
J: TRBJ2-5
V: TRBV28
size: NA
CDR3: CASSLAGVYEETQYF
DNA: TGTGCCAGCAGTCTAGCGGGGGTTTACGAAGAGACCCAGTACTTC

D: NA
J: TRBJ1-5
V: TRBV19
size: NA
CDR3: CASSRVRFDQPQHF
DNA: TGTGCCAGTAGCAGGGTTCGGTTTGATCAGCCCCAGCATTTT

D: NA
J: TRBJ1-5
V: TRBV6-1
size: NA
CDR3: CASSEGRGPQHF
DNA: TGTGCCAGCAGTGAAGGTAGGGGGCCCCAGCATTTT

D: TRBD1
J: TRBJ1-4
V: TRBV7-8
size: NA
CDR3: CASSLVRTGAREKLFF
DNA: TGTGCCAGCAGCTTAGTAAGGACAGGGGCGCGGGAAAAACTGTTTTTT

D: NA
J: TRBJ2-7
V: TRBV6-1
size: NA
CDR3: CASSESLGFYEQYF
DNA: TGTGCCAGCAGTGAATCGCTCGGGTTCTACGAGCAGTACTTC

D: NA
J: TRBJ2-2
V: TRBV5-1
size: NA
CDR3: CASSISGELFF
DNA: TGCGCCAGCAGCATAAGTGGGGAGCTGTTTTTT

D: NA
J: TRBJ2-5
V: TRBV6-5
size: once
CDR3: CASRQGSPETQYF
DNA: TGTGCCAGCAGGCAGGGGAGTCCAGAGACCCAGTACTTC

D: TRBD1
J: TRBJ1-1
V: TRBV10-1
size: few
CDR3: CASSESGQVEAFF
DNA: TGCGCCAGCAGTGAGTCGGGACAGGTTGAAGCTTTCTTT

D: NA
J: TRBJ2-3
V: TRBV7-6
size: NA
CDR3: CASSNTLNTQYF
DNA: TGTGCCAGCAGCAACACATTGAATACGCAGTATTTT

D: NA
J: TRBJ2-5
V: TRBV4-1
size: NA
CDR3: CASSQAPGGETQYF
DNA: TGCGCCAGCAGCCAAGCTCCTGGCGGGGAGACCCAGTACTTC

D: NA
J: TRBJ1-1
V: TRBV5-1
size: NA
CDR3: CASSLEPRDTEAFF
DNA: TGCGCCAGCAGCTTGGAACCTCGAGACACTGAAGCTTTCTTT

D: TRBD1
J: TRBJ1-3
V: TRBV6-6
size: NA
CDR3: CASSTTGWESGNTIYF
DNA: TGTGCCAGCAGTACGACAGGGTGGGAATCTGGAAACACCATATATTTT

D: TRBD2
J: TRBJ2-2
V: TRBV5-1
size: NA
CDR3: CASSLGAGTSLNTGELFF
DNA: TGCGCCAGCAGCTTGGGGGCCGGGACTAGCCTTAACACCGGGGAGCTGTTTTTT

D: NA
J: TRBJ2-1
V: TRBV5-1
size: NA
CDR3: CASSPDPGQYNEQFF
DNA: TGCGCCAGCAGTCCCGACCCGGGACAATACAATGAGCAGTTCTTC

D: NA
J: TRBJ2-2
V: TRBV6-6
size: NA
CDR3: CASRKTASPTGELFF
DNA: TGTGCCAGCAGAAAGACAGCATCCCCCACCGGGGAGCTGTTTTTT

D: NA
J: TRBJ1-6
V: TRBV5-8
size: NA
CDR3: CASSFGSGTHLGGLHF
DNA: TGTGCCAGCAGCTTCGGGTCCGGGACGCACTTAGGGGGCCTCCACTTT

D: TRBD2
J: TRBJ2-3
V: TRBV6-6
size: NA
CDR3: CASIRTSGGAQYF
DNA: TGTGCCAGCATTAGGACTAGCGGGGGGGCGCAGTATTTT

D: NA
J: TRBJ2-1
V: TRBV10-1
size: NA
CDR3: CASSGTGAGSYNEQFF
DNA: TGCGCCAGCAGTGGAACGGGGGCCGGCTCCTACAATGAGCAGTTCTTC

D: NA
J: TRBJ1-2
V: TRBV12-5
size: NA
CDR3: CASGLEANYGYTF
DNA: TGTGCTAGTGGCTTAGAAGCTAACTATGGCTACACCTTC

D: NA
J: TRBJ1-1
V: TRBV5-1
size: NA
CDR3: CASRTGTLNTEAFF
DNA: TGCGCCAGCAGGACCGGGACATTGAACACTGAAGCTTTCTTT